Sequencing of this T cell receptor (beta chain) was carried out in a study of CD8+CD57+ T cells in acquired aplastic anemia. In germline, CDR1 is LNHNV, CDR2 YYDKDF (reference sequence). The CDR3 has 14 residues. The ends were cut back, 10 bases at V and 6 bases at J, with 16 bases in the middle. Researchers used genomic DNA as the template to profile TCR beta VDJ and CDR3. TCRdb re-called the reads with MiXCR, one entry per CDR3 protein. The sample comprises around 200,000 distinct CDR3 sequences, 48% of which are singletons, and 10% to 15% rests with the top ten. This clonotype was found a few times. Patients sequenced had flow cytometry evidence of CD8+CD57+ cell expansion.

The origin of this receptor is a human donor with aplastic anemia. V and J are TRBV15 and TRBJ1-6; D is possibly TRBD1 (5 bases). The sequenced sample consisted of sorted CD4+, CD8+, or CD8+CD57+ T cells (not recorded which) from PBMCs. This CDR3 is CASSPRVGNSPLHF. The CDR3 DNA follows: TGTGCCAGCAGTCCCAGGGTTGGTAATTCACCCCTCCACTTT.